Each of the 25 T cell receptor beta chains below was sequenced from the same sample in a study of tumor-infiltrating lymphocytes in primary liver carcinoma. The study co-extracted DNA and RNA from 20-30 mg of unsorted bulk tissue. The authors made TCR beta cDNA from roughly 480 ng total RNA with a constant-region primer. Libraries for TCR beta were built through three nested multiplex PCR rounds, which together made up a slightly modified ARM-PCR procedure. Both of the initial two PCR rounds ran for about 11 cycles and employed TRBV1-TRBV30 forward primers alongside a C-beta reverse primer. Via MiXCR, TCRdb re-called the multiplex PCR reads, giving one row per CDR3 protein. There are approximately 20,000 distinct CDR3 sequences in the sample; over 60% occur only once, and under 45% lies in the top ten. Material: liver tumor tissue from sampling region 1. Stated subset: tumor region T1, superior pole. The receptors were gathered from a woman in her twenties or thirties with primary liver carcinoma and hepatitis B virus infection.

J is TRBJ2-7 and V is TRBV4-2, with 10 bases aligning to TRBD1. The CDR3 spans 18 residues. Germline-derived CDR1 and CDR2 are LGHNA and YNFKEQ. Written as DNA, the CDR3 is TGTGTCGGCAGCCAGGAACACCTAGGACAGGGGGGACCGCGCGTGCAGTACTTC. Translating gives CVGSQEHLGQGGPRVQYF.

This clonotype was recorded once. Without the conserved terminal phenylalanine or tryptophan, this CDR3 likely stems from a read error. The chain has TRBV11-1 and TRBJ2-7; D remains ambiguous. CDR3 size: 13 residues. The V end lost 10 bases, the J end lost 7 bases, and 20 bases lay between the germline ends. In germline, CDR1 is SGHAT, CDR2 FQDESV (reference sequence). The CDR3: CANNLGYLREQYL. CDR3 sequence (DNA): TGTGCCAACAACTTAGGATACCTCCGTGAGCAGTACCTC.

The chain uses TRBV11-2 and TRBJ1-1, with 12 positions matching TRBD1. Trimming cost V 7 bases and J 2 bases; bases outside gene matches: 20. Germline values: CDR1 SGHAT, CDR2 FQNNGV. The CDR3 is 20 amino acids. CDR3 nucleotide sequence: TGTGCCAGCATCGCTCGGGACAGGGGGCGCGAGAAGTGGAGTAACACTGAAGCTTTCTTT. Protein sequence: CASIARDRGREKWSNTEAFF.

The CDR3 loop is CAISRDGTRNEQFF. The CDR3 DNA reads TGTGCTATCAGCCGTGATGGAACGAGGAATGAGCAGTTCTTC. The chain combines TRBV24-1 with TRBJ2-1; D call uncertain. The CDR3 extends over 14 amino acids. CDR1 is KGHDR and CDR2 is SFDVKD in the germline V gene.

In nucleotides, the CDR3 is TGTGCCAGCAGCTTAGAACAAAGCACAGATACGCAGTATTTT. As protein: CASSLEQSTDTQYF. The chain carries TRBV7-6 and TRBJ2-3; D is undetermined. The germline gives CDR1 SGHVS, CDR2 FNYEAQ. V was clipped by 1 base and J by 0 bases, with 5 bases between them. The CDR3 is made up of 14 amino acids.

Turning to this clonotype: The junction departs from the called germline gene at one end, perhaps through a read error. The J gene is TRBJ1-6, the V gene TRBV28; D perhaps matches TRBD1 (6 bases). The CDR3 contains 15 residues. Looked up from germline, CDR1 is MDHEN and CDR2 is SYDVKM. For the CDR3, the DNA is TGTGCCATCAGTCAAGGGACATCATATAATTCACCCCCCCACTTT. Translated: CAISQGTSYNSPPHF.

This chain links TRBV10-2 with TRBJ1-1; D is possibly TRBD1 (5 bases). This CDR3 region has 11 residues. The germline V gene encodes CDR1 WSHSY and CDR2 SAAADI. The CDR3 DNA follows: TGCTCCATCCTCGCCGGGACTGTAACTTTCTTT. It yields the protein CSILAGTVTFF.

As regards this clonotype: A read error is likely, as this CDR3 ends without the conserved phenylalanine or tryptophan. The CDR3 nucleotides read TGTGCCAGCAGTCAAGAGAGCACCTATAATTCACCCCTCCACTCT. Protein: CASSQESTYNSPLHS. The J gene is TRBJ1-6, the V gene TRBV4-3; D is unresolved. CDR1 and CDR2 (germline): LGHNA, YSLEER. The CDR3 extends over 15 amino acids.

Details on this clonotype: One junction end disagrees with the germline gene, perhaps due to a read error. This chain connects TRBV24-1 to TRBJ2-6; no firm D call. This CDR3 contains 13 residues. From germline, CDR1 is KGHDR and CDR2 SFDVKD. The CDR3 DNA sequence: TGTGCAACCAGAGAGGACGGGGCCAACGTCCTGACTTTC. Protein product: CATREDGANVLTF.

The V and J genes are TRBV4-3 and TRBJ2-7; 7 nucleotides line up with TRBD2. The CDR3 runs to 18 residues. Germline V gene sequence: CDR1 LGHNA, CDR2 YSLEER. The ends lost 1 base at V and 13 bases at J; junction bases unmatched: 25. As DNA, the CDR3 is TGCGCCAGCAGCCAAGCTGTGACGGGGGGTCACATTATCTACGAGCGATACTTC. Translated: CASSQAVTGGHIIYERYF.

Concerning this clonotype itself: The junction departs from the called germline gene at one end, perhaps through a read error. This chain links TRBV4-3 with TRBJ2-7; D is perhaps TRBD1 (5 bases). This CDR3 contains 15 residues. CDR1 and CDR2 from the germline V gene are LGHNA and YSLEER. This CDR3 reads CASSQLHDSSYEQYF. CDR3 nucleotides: TGCGCCAGCAGTCAGCTACATGACAGCTCCTACGAGCAGTACTTT.

As DNA, the CDR3 is TGTGCCAGCAGCCCGGGACAGGGTACTAATGAAAAACTGTTTTTT. It is translated as CASSPGQGTNEKLFF. V gene TRBV12-3 or TRBV12-4 combines with J gene TRBJ1-4; TRBD1 matches 9 bases. The CDR3 runs 15 residues. The junction had 4 bases not matched to a gene; V was cut back by 6 bases and J by 2 bases.

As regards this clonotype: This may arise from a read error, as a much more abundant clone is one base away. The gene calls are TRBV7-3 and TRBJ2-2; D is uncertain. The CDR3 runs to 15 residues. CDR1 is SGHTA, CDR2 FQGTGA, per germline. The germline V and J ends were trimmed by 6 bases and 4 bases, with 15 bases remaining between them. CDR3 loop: CASSLSLGSTGELFF. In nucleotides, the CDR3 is TGTGCCAGCAGTTTATCCCTAGGGTCCACCGGGGAGCTGTTTTTT.

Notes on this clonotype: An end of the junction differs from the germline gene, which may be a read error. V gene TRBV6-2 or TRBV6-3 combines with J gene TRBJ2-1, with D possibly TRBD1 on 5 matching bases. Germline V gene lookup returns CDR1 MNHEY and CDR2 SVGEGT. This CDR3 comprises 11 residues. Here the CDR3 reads CASSDSDEQLF. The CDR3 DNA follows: TGTGCCAGCAGTGACAGCGATGAGCAGCTCTTC.

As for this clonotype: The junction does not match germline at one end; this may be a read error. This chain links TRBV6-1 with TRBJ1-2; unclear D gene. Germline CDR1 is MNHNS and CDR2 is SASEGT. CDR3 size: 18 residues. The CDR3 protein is CVSSERFLVLRSNYVYAF. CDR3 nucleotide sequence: TGTGTTAGCAGTGAACGGTTCCTGGTCCTTAGATCTAACTATGTCTACGCCTTC.

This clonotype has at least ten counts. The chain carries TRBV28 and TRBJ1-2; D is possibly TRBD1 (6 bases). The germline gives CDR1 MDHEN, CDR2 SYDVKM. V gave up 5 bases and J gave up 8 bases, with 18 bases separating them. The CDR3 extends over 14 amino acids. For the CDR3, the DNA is TGTGCCAGCAGTCTCGACAGGCATCTCGGAGGCTACACCTTC. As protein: CASSLDRHLGGYTF.

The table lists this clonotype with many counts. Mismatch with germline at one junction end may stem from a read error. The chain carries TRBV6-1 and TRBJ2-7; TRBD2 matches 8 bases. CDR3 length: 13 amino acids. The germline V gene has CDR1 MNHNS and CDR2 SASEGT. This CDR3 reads CASRLAEDYEQYF. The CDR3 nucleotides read TGTGCCAGCAGACTAGCGGAGGACTACGAGCAATACTTC.

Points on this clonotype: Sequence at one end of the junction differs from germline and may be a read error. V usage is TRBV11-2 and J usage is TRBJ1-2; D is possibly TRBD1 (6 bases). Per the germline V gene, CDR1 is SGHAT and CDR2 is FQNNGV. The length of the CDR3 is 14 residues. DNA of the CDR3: TGTGCCAGGAGCCCAGCCTACAGGGACTATGGCTATACCTTC. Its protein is CARSPAYRDYGYTF. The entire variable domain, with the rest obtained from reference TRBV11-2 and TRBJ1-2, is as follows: EAGVAQSPRYKIIEKRQSVAFWCNPISGHATLYWYQQILGQGPKLLIQFQNNGVVDDSQLPKDRFSAERLKGVDSTLKIQPAKLEDSAVYLCARSPAYRDYGYTFGSGTRLTVV.

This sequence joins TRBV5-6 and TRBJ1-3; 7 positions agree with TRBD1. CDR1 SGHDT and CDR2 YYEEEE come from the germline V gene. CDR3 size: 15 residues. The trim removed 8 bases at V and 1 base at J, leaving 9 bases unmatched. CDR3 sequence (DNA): TGTGCCAGGAGCGTCGGGACAGAGTCTGGAAACACCATATATTTT. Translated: CARSVGTESGNTIYF.

CDR3 loop: CAISGITGETLYF. CDR3 nucleotide sequence: TGTGCCATCAGTGGGATAACAGGGGAGACCCTTTACTTC. This rearrangement joins TRBV10-3 to TRBJ2-5, with 7 bases that match TRBD1. The germline V gene has CDR1 ENHRY and CDR2 SYGVKD. This CDR3 contains 13 residues. J gave up 14 bases and V 4 bases, and 13 bases lay outside the gene matches.

The CDR3 DNA is TGTGCCAGCAGCCTAGGGACTAGCCAGACCGGAGAGACCCAGTACTTC. Translating it yields CASSLGTSQTGETQYF. The V and J genes are TRBV12-3 or TRBV12-4 and TRBJ2-5; 9 bases are shared with TRBD2. Losses at the gene ends were 6 bases for V and 4 bases for J; bases not matched to a gene: 12. The CDR3 length is 16 residues.

The CDR3 protein is CASRRTRHRRGDTQYF. The CDR3 nucleotides read TGTGCCAGCCGCCGGACGCGACACAGAAGGGGAGATACGCAGTATTTT. This chain uses TRBV11-2 with TRBJ2-3; D is perhaps TRBD1 (5 bases). V was clipped by 8 bases and J by 5 bases, with 23 bases between them. The length of the CDR3 is 16 residues. Germline CDR1 reads SGHAT; CDR2 reads FQNNGV.

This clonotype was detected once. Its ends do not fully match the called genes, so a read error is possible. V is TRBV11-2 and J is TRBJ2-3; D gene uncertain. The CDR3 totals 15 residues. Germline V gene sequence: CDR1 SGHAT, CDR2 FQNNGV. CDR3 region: CVSTSILSGTDMQYF. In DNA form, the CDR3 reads TGTGTCAGCACCTCCATACTCTCTGGCACAGATATGCAGTATTTT.

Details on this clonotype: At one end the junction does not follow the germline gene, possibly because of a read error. CDR3: CVSSFEQTIYEQYF. For the CDR3, the DNA is TGTGTCAGTAGCTTCGAACAGACTATCTACGAGCAGTATTTC. This rearrangement joins TRBV5-5 to TRBJ2-7; perhaps TRBD2 as D (5 bases). The CDR3 loop spans 14 amino acids. The germline V gene has CDR1 SGHKS and CDR2 YYEKEE (reference sequence).

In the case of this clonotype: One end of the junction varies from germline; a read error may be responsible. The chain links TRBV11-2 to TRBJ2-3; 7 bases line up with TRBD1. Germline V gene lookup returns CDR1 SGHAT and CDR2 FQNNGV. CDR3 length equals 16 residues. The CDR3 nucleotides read TGTGCAAGCAGCCGGACGCGACAGGGAAGGGGAGATACACAGTGTTTT. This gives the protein CASSRTRQGRGDTQCF.